Listed below are T cell receptor beta chains from one sample, sequenced in a study of lymphopenia after photon versus proton radiotherapy. Sequenced by immunoSEQ multiplex PCR; TCRdb stores in-frame clones only, minus some. The table lists more than 30,000 clones, roughly nine tenths of them singletons. Sequences were derived from peripheral blood, sampled from a patient treated with proton-based radiotherapy. These TCRs come from a woman in her 70s with pancreatic cancer. Some clones in this sample may be carry-over from other donors' samples. The CDR3 runs from the conserved cysteine through the conserved F or W. A D gene is named only where the DNA matches it firmly.

len	v_gene	j_gene	d_gene	CDR3aa	CDR3nt
15	TRBV5-4	TRBJ2-5	TRBD2	CASSLGGTSGETQYF	TGTGCCAGCAGCTTGGGCGGGACTAGCGGAGAGACCCAGTACTTC
14	TRBV28	TRBJ2-3	.	CASSFERSTDTQYF	TGTGCCAGCAGTTTTGAGCGGAGCACAGATACGCAGTATTTT
15	TRBV5-1	TRBJ1-5	.	CASSLDNSQNQPQHF	TGCGCCAGCAGCCTAGACAATTCCCAAAATCAGCCCCAGCATTTT
12	TRBV30	TRBJ2-5	TRBD1	CAWSGQGTAQYF	TGTGCCTGGAGCGGACAGGGAACGGCCCAGTACTTC
13	TRBV7-8	TRBJ2-7	TRBD2	CASSFAGAREQYF	TGTGCCAGCAGCTTTGCGGGAGCTCGCGAGCAGTACTTC
13	TRBV5-1	TRBJ2-5	.	CASSSREWETQYF	TGCGCCAGCAGCTCCAGGGAATGGGAGACCCAGTACTTC
14	TRBV7-8	TRBJ2-7	TRBD2	CASSAREGAYEQYF	TGTGCCAGCAGCGCGCGGGAGGGGGCGTACGAGCAGTACTTC
14	TRBV27	TRBJ2-5	.	CASSFLGNGETQYF	TGTGCCAGCAGTTTCTTAGGGAATGGAGAGACCCAGTACTTC
14	TRBV7-8	TRBJ2-1	.	CASSLDSRDNEQFF	TGTGCCAGCAGCTTGGACTCTCGGGACAATGAGCAGTTCTTC
14	TRBV28	TRBJ2-7	.	CASSLGQSEYEQYF	TGTGCCAGCAGTTTAGGACAGTCGGAGTACGAGCAGTACTTC